These 11 T cell receptor beta chains came from one sample sequenced in a study of blood T cell repertoires in COVID-19. The protocol was immunoSEQ multiplex PCR, while the TCRdb copy is restricted to in-frame clones and leaves out a portion. The sample lists roughly 140,000 clones, around 80% occurring once. Sequencing was done on a sample of peripheral blood. These TCRs come from a woman aged 80 or older in a cohort sampled during active or convalescent COVID-19.

This rearrangement joins TRBV18 to TRBJ2-2; 10 bases map to TRBD1. V dropped 3 bases and J dropped 6; count of bases not matched to a gene: 7. The CDR3 is 16 amino acids. Germline CDR1 is KGHSH and CDR2 is LQKENI. The CDR3 DNA is TGTGCCAGCTCACCGGGACAGGGGAAGGCGGCCGGGGAGCTGTTTTTT. It is translated as CASSPGQGKAAGELFF.

The chain couples TRBV3-1 (or the pseudogene TRBV3-2) to TRBJ2-5; 7 positions agree with TRBD2. The V segment lost 5 bases and the J segment 3 bases; nucleotides outside the gene matches: 12. The CDR3 loop spans 16 amino acids. CDR1 is LGHDT, CDR2 YNNKEL, per germline (reference sequence). The CDR3 coding sequence is TGTGCCAGCAGCTGGGGGGGGGACGGACATAAAGAGACCCAGTACTTC. Amino acids: CASSWGGDGHKETQYF.

The chain couples TRBV7-9 to TRBJ2-3; D is possibly TRBD1 (6 bases). The V gene's germline CDR1 is SEHNR and CDR2 FQNEAQ (reference sequence). The V and J ends lost 1 base and 2 bases respectively, with 10 bases between them. This CDR3 region has 15 residues. CDR3: CASSLGVGATDTQYF. The CDR3 nucleotides read TGTGCCAGCAGCTTAGGGGTGGGGGCCACAGATACGCAGTATTTT.

The rearrangement links TRBV21-1 to TRBJ2-7; TRBD2 is the table's D call, not checked against the DNA. TRBV21-1 is labeled a pseudogene. CDR3 length equals 17 residues. CDR3 residues: CASSTGNTRALIYEQYV. The CDR3 DNA is TGTGCCAGCAGCACTGGGAACACGAGGGCCCTCATCTACGAGCAGTACGTC.

This clone was detected only a few times. This chain joins TRBV6-1 and TRBJ2-3; possible D gene TRBD2, 6 bases. V was trimmed by 4 bases and J by 1 base, leaving 15 bases between them. The CDR3 runs 16 residues. CDR1 and CDR2 from the germline V gene are MNHNS and SASEGT. CDR3 sequence: CASSARLVRGTDTQYF. The CDR3 DNA follows: TGTGCCAGCAGTGCCAGACTAGTCAGAGGCACAGATACGCAGTATTTT.

V usage is TRBV10-3 and J usage is TRBJ2-7; D unclear. CDR1 is ENHRY and CDR2 is SYGVKD in the germline V gene. The CDR3 extends over 14 amino acids. V shed 5 bases and J shed 4 bases, with 15 bases lying between them. CDR3 nucleotide sequence: TGTGCCATCAGTTCACCTGAACTGAAATACGAGCAGTACTTC. Protein product: CAISSPELKYEQYF.

The rearrangement joins TRBV6-5 to TRBJ2-3; the match to TRBD1 covers 8 bases. V shed 7 bases, J shed 2 bases, and the junction held 5 bases outside the gene matches. The CDR3 runs to 14 residues. Germline loops: CDR1 MNHEY, CDR2 SVGAGI. The CDR3: CASTHRGYTDTQYF. The CDR3 DNA is TGTGCCAGCACCCACAGGGGGTACACAGATACGCAGTATTTT.

J is TRBJ2-1 and V is TRBV5-1; 7 positions match TRBD2. Germline values: CDR1 SGHRS, CDR2 YFSETQ. The CDR3 length is 17 residues. J gave up 4 bases and V 4 bases, and 14 bases lay outside the gene matches. CDR3 in amino acids: CASSLSLTGLTYNEQFF. CDR3 sequence (DNA): TGCGCCAGCAGCCTAAGTCTTACGGGACTAACTTACAATGAGCAGTTCTTC.

The J gene is TRBJ2-3, the V gene TRBV18, with TRBD1 as a possible D gene (6 bases). This CDR3 contains 13 residues. Germline-derived CDR1 and CDR2 are KGHSH and LQKENI. V was cut by 3 bases and J by 6 bases, with 10 bases left in between. The CDR3 here is CASSPRQADTQYF. CDR3 nucleotide sequence: TGTGCCAGCTCACCCCGACAGGCCGATACGCAGTATTTT.

J is TRBJ1-5 and V is TRBV11-2; 7 bases are shared with TRBD1. This CDR3 has 15 residues. V lost 5 bases to trimming and J lost 4 bases; unmatched junction nucleotides: 8. Germline V gene lookup returns CDR1 SGHAT and CDR2 FQNNGV. The CDR3 DNA follows: TGTGCCAGCAGCCCGGACAGGAGTTGGAATCAGCCCCAGCATTTT. Its translation: CASSPDRSWNQPQHF.

Here the CDR3 DNA reads TGCGCCAGCAGCGAGGGCTCCTACAATGAGCAGTTCTTC. Protein: CASSEGSYNEQFF. The chain combines TRBV4-1 with TRBJ2-1, with a tentative D call TRBD2 (5 bases). The germline CDR1 and CDR2 sequences are MGHRA and YSYEKL. The CDR3 extends over 13 amino acids. V gave up 5 bases and J gave up 0 bases, with 5 bases separating them.